The source of this T cell receptor (beta chain) is a study of cytomegalovirus exposure and HLA in healthy donors. The PCR ran on 60 Vbeta and 13 Jbeta primers. Repertoires were generated with immunoSEQ multiplex PCR, while TCRdb's copy carries only in-frame clones and drops some. Here the sample spans around 200,000 clones, roughly three quarters being singletons. The CDR3 length is 15 residues. Germline V gene lookup returns CDR1 SSHAT and CDR2 FNYEAQ (reference sequence). V dropped 5 bases and J dropped 7 bases, with 18 bases sitting between them. This receptor was taken from a male donor in good health and CMV-seronegative. Sequenced sample: PBMCs. The chain employs TRBV7-7 and TRBJ1-3, with D unresolved. CDR3 loop: CASSQTPGLSNTIYF. In DNA form, the CDR3 reads TGTGCCAGCAGCCAAACTCCAGGACTGAGTAACACCATATATTTT.